This T cell receptor beta chain derives from a study of T cells in Graves' hyperthyroidism and ophthalmopathy. Amplification yielded TCR beta CDR3 regions, with RNA transcripts as the source. HTBI primers were the set used in a first-round RT-PCR of the TCR CDR3. One entry per CDR3 protein, called by TCRdb with MiXCR from the multiplex PCR reads. Altogether about 270,000 distinct CDR3 sequences are present, about 20% being singletons, with the ten largest covering around two thirds. The germline gives CDR1 SEHNR, CDR2 FQNEAQ (reference sequence). V was cut by 1 base and J by 4 bases, with 13 bases left in between. The length of the CDR3 is 15 residues.

This rearrangement joins TRBV7-9 to TRBJ1-2, with D possibly matching TRBD1 (5 bases). The receptor was isolated from a man aged 30 to 39 with Graves' ophthalmopathy. Material: blood. In nucleotides, the CDR3 is TGTGCCAGCAGCTTAGGACAGACACGGGGCTATGGCTACACCTTC. Its translation is CASSLGQTRGYGYTF.